The 8 T cell receptor beta chains below all came from one sample that was sequenced in a study of blood T cells in healthy people across ages. For the second PCR, which ran for roughly 7 to 11 cycles, a sample-barcoded 5' primer and a J-beta primer mix were used. TCRdb re-called the 5' RACE reads with MiXCR, one entry per CDR3 protein. Found here are about 1.5 million distinct CDR3 sequences, 42% of them singletons; the top ten hold around 4%. Sequencing was carried out using blood. The source is a woman between 18 and 30 years old in good health.

This clonotype has more than one count but fewer than ten. This chain uses TRBV12-3 or TRBV12-4 with TRBJ2-2; D perhaps matches TRBD1 (6 bases). The CDR3 covers 13 residues. The V gene lost 5 bases and the J gene lost 7 bases, with 11 bases spanning the gap. This CDR3 reads CASSLQGGGELFF. The CDR3 coding sequence is TGTGCCAGCAGTCTACAGGGTGGCGGGGAGCTGTTTTTT.

The chain has TRBV28 and TRBJ2-1, with D perhaps assigned TRBD1 or TRBD2 (5 bases each). The CDR3 has 12 amino acids. Trimming left V 4 bases short and J 10 bases short, with 11 bases between. Germline V lookup: CDR1 MDHEN, CDR2 SYDVKM. CDR3 residues: CASSSGRPEQFF. CDR3 nucleotide sequence: TGTGCCAGCAGTTCGGGACGGCCGGAGCAGTTCTTC.

V and J are TRBV18 and TRBJ1-1; D is ambiguous. CDR1 and CDR2 (germline): KGHSH, LQKENI. Trimming removed 6 bases from V and 8 bases from J, with 19 bases in between. CDR3 length: 14 amino acids. CDR3 loop: CASSQSGNDREAFF. CDR3 DNA: TGTGCCAGCTCCCAGAGCGGAAACGATCGGGAAGCTTTCTTT.

Worth noting for this clonotype: Sequence at one end of the junction differs from germline and may be a read error. The chain employs TRBV20-1 and TRBJ2-7; maybe TRBD1 (6 bases). CDR1 and CDR2 (germline): DFQATT, SNEGSKA (reference sequence). The CDR3 runs 13 residues. The CDR3 DNA sequence: TGCGGTGCGAGACAGGCCCTCTCCTACGAGCAGTACTTC. Translation gives CGARQALSYEQYF.

The chain links TRBV29-1 to TRBJ2-7; D remains unclear. Trimming took off 2 bases at V and 5 bases at J, with 13 bases between the two ends. Germline CDR1 is SQVTM and CDR2 is ANQGSEA. The CDR3 is 13 amino acids. CDR3 residues: CSVELTRSNEQYF. CDR3 bases: TGCAGCGTTGAACTCACCAGGTCTAACGAGCAGTACTTC.

The rearrangement uses TRBV28 and TRBJ1-1, with 7 bases fitting TRBD1. Germline CDR1 MDHEN, CDR2 SYDVKM. V lost 11 bases and J lost 3; bases outside the gene matches: 9. CDR3 length: 13 residues. CDR3 in amino acids: CACTPQGDTEAFF. CDR3 coding DNA: TGTGCCTGCACTCCTCAGGGGGACACTGAAGCTTTCTTT.

In this sample, this clonotype turned up many times. This sequence joins TRBV7-2 and TRBJ2-5, with unresolved D. With the DNA end fitting TRBJ2-3 better, the J assignment may be wrong. The CDR3 length is 11 residues. In germline, CDR1 is SGHTA, CDR2 FQGNSA. CDR3 sequence reads: CASSSFETQYF. CDR3 sequence (DNA): TGTGCCAGCAGCTCATTTGAGACGCAGTATTTT.

This rearrangement joins TRBV6-2 or TRBV6-3 to TRBJ2-1; D is perhaps TRBD2 (5 bases). Looked up from germline, CDR1 is MNHEY and CDR2 is SVGEGT. The CDR3 runs 13 residues. Trimming removed 5 bases at V and 3 bases at J, with 8 bases between. CDR3 amino acids: CASSSGHYNEQFF. In DNA, the CDR3 is TGTGCCAGCAGTAGCGGCCACTACAATGAGCAGTTCTTC.